This entry lists 25 T cell receptor beta chains sequenced from one sample in a study of shared clonotypes between healthy human individuals. Libraries were prepared by immunoSEQ multiplex PCR; TCRdb keeps only in-frame clonotypes and omits some of them. The data show 470,000 or so clones, 70% to 85% seen once. Material: PBMCs. Receptor source: a woman aged 40-49 years in good health. Some clones in this sample may be carry-over from other donors' samples.

The chain links TRBV9 to TRBJ2-2, with 8 bases aligning to TRBD2. CDR1 is SGDLS, CDR2 YYNGEE, per germline. Trimming at V came to 6 bases and at J to 4 bases, leaving 2 bases not matched to a gene. CDR3 length: 13 amino acids. The CDR3, as DNA: TGTGCCAGCACCGGGAGGGCCACCGGGGAGCTGTTTTTT. Translation: CASTGRATGELFF.

This chain connects TRBV28 to TRBJ2-5; D remains unclear. With 3 bases removed from V and 2 bases from J, the gap between germline ends came to 16 bases. Per germline, CDR1 MDHEN and CDR2 SYDVKM. The CDR3 is made up of 16 amino acids. CDR3 residues: CASSLGMVTVQETQYF. In DNA, the CDR3 is TGTGCCAGCAGTTTGGGGATGGTGACTGTACAAGAGACCCAGTACTTC. Together with reference TRBV28 and TRBJ2-5, the CDR3 gives the full variable domain: DVKVTQSSRYLVKRTGEKVFLECVQDMDHENMFWYRQDPGLGLRLIYFSYDVKMKEKGDIPEGYSVSREKKERFSLILESASTNQTSMYLCASSLGMVTVQETQYFGPGTRLLVL.

This chain connects TRBV5-1 to TRBJ1-2; D call uncertain. V was shortened by 0 bases and J by 6 bases, with 9 bases between the two germline ends. The CDR3 is 13 residues long. Germline V gene data show CDR1 as SGHRS and CDR2 as YFSETQ. In DNA form, the CDR3 reads TGCGCCAGCAGCTTGGCTACAGACCATGGCTACACCTTC. Protein: CASSLATDHGYTF.

This clone is a singleton in its sample. The chain couples TRBV9 to TRBJ2-7; maybe TRBD1 (6 bases). The CDR3 has 16 residues. Germline loops: CDR1 SGDLS, CDR2 YYNGEE. Between the trimmed V and J ends, which lost 4 bases and 6 bases, there was a span of 23 bases. The CDR3 protein is CASSTRTAPGLSEQYF. The CDR3 region has the DNA TGTGCCAGCAGCACCCGGACAGCGCCCGGCCTCAGCGAGCAGTACTTC.

The V call is TRBV6-4, the J call TRBJ2-3, with D possibly matching TRBD1 (6 bases). Germline CDR1 MRHNA, CDR2 SNTAGT. The CDR3 has 15 residues. Trimming removed 2 bases at V and 1 base at J, with 10 bases between. The CDR3 reads CASSDRGHRTDTQYF. The CDR3 bases are TGTGCCAGCAGTGACCGGGGACACCGCACAGATACGCAGTATTTT.

This clone appeared a few times. The chain recombines TRBV7-9 with TRBJ1-2; a weak D match, TRBD1 (5 bases). The CDR3 is 12 residues long. V was trimmed by 3 bases and J by 5 bases, leaving 7 bases between them. CDR1 and CDR2 from the germline V gene are SEHNR and FQNEAQ (reference sequence). The CDR3 loop reads CASSFGGYGYTF. For the CDR3, the DNA is TGTGCCAGCAGCTTCGGGGGGTATGGCTACACCTTC.

The rearrangement uses TRBV5-1 and TRBJ2-1, with D perhaps TRBD2 (5 bases). CDR3 length equals 15 residues. Germline V gives CDR1 SGHRS, CDR2 YFSETQ. V was shortened by 0 bases and J by 2 bases, with 9 bases between the two germline ends. The CDR3 region is CASSLGDYTYNEQFF. The DNA of the CDR3 is TGCGCCAGCAGCTTGGGAGACTATACCTACAATGAGCAGTTCTTC.

This chain connects TRBV5-1 to TRBJ2-1, with D hard to call. Germline-derived CDR1 and CDR2 are SGHRS and YFSETQ. With 0 bases removed from V and 0 bases from J, the gap between germline ends came to 7 bases. The CDR3 has 15 residues. For the CDR3, the DNA is TGCGCCAGCAGCTTGGGGTACAGCTCCTACAATGAGCAGTTCTTC. It codes for CASSLGYSSYNEQFF.

This clone was detected ten times or more. The V gene is TRBV27, the J gene TRBJ2-7; TRBD2 matches 10 bases. This CDR3 has 16 amino acids. Germline V gene data show CDR1 as MNHEY and CDR2 as SMNVEV (reference sequence). V was pared by 6 bases and J by 5 bases, with 13 bases of the junction left unmatched. CDR3 sequence: CASSTYTGLAMNEQYF. The CDR3 DNA reads as TGTGCCAGCAGCACTTACACGGGACTAGCGATGAACGAGCAGTACTTC.

This clone was counted a single time. The chain joins TRBV5-4 to TRBJ1-4, with TRBD1 as a possible D gene (5 bases). Between the trimmed V and J ends, which lost 4 bases and 3 bases, there was a span of 10 bases. The CDR3 has 14 residues. The germline V gene encodes CDR1 SGHNT and CDR2 YYREEE (reference sequence). CDR3 DNA sequence: TGTGCCAGCAGCGTGGGGGTTGCTAATGAAAAACTGTTTTTT. This encodes CASSVGVANEKLFF.

As for this clone: The likely explanation is a read error, given a far larger clone one base away. Other DNA sequences from this sample encode an identical CDR3 as well. The V gene is TRBV30, the J gene TRBJ2-3; 7 positions match TRBD2. Germline assignment: CDR1 GTSNPN and CDR2 SVGIG (reference sequence). CDR3 size: 12 residues. CDR3 bases: TGTGCCTGGAGTATAGGACTAGTAGGTTCTTCTTTC. Translated: CAWSIGLVGSSF.

The rearrangement uses TRBV11-3 and TRBJ2-3; 7 nucleotides agree with TRBD2. J lost 0 bases, V lost 5 bases, and 8 bases had no gene match. This CDR3 spans 16 amino acids. The germline gives CDR1 SGHNT, CDR2 YENEEA. CDR3 in DNA: TGTGCCAGCAGCCCCGCGGGAGACCCTAGCACAGATACGCAGTATTTT. Protein: CASSPAGDPSTDTQYF.

The J gene is TRBJ2-7, the V gene TRBV6-1; a weak D match, TRBD2 (5 bases). The germline V and J ends were trimmed by 11 bases and 6 bases, with 20 bases remaining between them. This CDR3 has 13 residues. Per the germline V gene, CDR1 is MNHNS and CDR2 is SASEGT. The CDR3 is CAARLSQRGEQYF. In DNA, the CDR3 is TGTGCCGCACGGCTCTCGCAACGGGGCGAGCAGTACTTC.

J is TRBJ2-3 and V is TRBV4-2; D unclear. CDR1 and CDR2 from the germline V gene are LGHNA and YNFKEQ. This CDR3 comprises 13 residues. Trimming stripped 4 bases from V and 2 bases from J, with 7 bases between. The CDR3 sequence is CASSPSHTDTQYF. DNA for the CDR3: TGTGCCAGCAGCCCGAGTCACACAGATACGCAGTATTTT.

V is TRBV19 and J is TRBJ2-7, with D perhaps assigned TRBD1 or TRBD2 (5 bases each). This CDR3 region has 15 residues. Per germline, CDR1 LNHDA and CDR2 SQIVND (reference sequence). V lost 1 base and J 4 bases, leaving 14 bases between the germline ends. The CDR3 spells CASSIVLGTQYEQYF. CDR3 DNA: TGTGCCAGTAGTATAGTACTTGGGACGCAATACGAGCAGTACTTC. Full variable domain (rest looked up from reference TRBV19 and TRBJ2-7): DGGITQSPKYLFRKEGQNVTLSCEQNLNHDAMYWYRQDPGQGLRLIYYSQIVNDFQKGDIAEGYSVSREKKESFPLTVTSAQKNPTAFYLCASSIVLGTQYEQYFGPGTRLTVT.

This clone was counted many times. This sequence joins TRBV5-1 and TRBJ1-2; 7 bases align to TRBD1. The CDR3 is made up of 14 amino acids. Germline V lookup: CDR1 SGHRS, CDR2 YFSETQ. The V and J ends lost 0 bases and 3 bases, in that order; junction bases with no gene match: 2. CDR3 DNA sequence: TGCGCCAGCAGCTTGGCAGGGACAGACTATGGCTACACCTTC. It specifies CASSLAGTDYGYTF.

V gene TRBV30 combines with J gene TRBJ2-2; no clear D. The CDR3 has 14 residues. V gave up 4 bases and J gave up 1 base, with 10 bases separating them. Germline assignment: CDR1 GTSNPN and CDR2 SVGIG (reference sequence). The chain's CDR3 is CAWKLDGNTGELFF. In DNA, the CDR3 is TGTGCCTGGAAGTTGGACGGGAACACCGGGGAGCTGTTTTTT. The variable domain in full, completed from reference TRBV30 and TRBJ2-2, reads SQTIHQWPATLVQPVGSPLSLECTVEGTSNPNLYWYRQAAGRGLQLLFYSVGIGQISSEVPQNLSASRPQDRQFILSSKKLLLSDSGFYLCAWKLDGNTGELFFGEGSRLTVL.

The gene calls are TRBV27 and TRBJ2-7; no firm D call. Germline assignment: CDR1 MNHEY and CDR2 SMNVEV (reference sequence). Deletions cut 2 bases from V and 4 bases from J, with 15 bases between. The CDR3 spans 15 residues. This CDR3 reads CASSLTATQSYEQYF. For the CDR3, the DNA is TGTGCCAGCAGTTTAACCGCGACCCAAAGTTACGAGCAGTACTTC.

The chain uses TRBV7-2 and TRBJ1-2; D gene uncertain. V was pared by 5 bases and J by 7 bases, with 11 bases between. The length of the CDR3 is 12 residues. Germline CDR1 is SGHTA and CDR2 is FQGNSA. Written as DNA, the CDR3 is TGTGCCAGCAGCCATGACACGGGTGGCTACACCTTC. This encodes CASSHDTGGYTF.

The chain is built from TRBV30 and TRBJ1-1; possible D gene TRBD1, 5 bases. V was pared by 7 bases and J by 11 bases, with 20 bases between. Germline assignment: CDR1 GTSNPN and CDR2 SVGIG (reference sequence). The CDR3 extends over 12 amino acids. The CDR3 loop reads CASYRDRGKAFF. The CDR3 bases are TGTGCCTCATACCGGGACCGGGGGAAGGCTTTCTTT. Drawing the rest from reference TRBV30 and TRBJ1-1, the complete variable domain is SQTIHQWPATLVQPVGSPLSLECTVEGTSNPNLYWYRQAAGRGLQLLFYSVGIGQISSEVPQNLSASRPQDRQFILSSKKLLLSDSGFYLCASYRDRGKAFFGQGTRLTVV.

This chain links TRBV19 with TRBJ2-2, with D possibly matching TRBD2 (5 bases). Looked up from germline, CDR1 is LNHDA and CDR2 is SQIVND (reference sequence). The CDR3 length is 13 residues. V lost 4 bases and J lost 8, with 11 bases in between. The CDR3 DNA follows: TGTGCCAGTAGTAGCGGACTTCAGGGGGAGCTGTTTTTT. Translated, it gives CASSSGLQGELFF.

The J gene is TRBJ2-5, the V gene TRBV5-1; D tentatively reads TRBD1 or TRBD2 (5 bases each). The CDR3 is made up of 17 amino acids. CDR1 and CDR2 from the germline V gene are SGHRS and YFSETQ. The V and J ends lost 0 bases and 5 bases respectively, with 20 bases between them. Here the CDR3 DNA reads TGCGCCAGCAGCTTGGGAGGGGTGGCTTCACTTTGGGAGACCCAGTACTTC. Amino acid sequence: CASSLGGVASLWETQYF. Looking up the rest from reference TRBV5-1 and TRBJ2-5 gives the full variable domain: KAGVTQTPRYLIKTRGQQVTLSCSPISGHRSVSWYQQTPGQGLQFLFEYFSETQRNKGNFPGRFSGRQFSNSRSEMNVSTLELGDSALYLCASSLGGVASLWETQYFGPGTRLLVL.

This sequence joins TRBV6-5 and TRBJ2-7, with TRBD1 identical over 10 bases. Germline CDR1 is MNHEY and CDR2 is SVGAGI. The ends lost 6 bases at V and 3 bases at J; junction bases unmatched: 8. This CDR3 contains 15 residues. In nucleotides, the CDR3 is TGTGCCAGCAGCCGATACGGACAGGGGGGCTACGAGCAGTACTTC. Its protein product is CASSRYGQGGYEQYF.

The V call is TRBV28, the J call TRBJ1-2, with TRBD1 identical over 10 bases. Germline loops: CDR1 MDHEN, CDR2 SYDVKM. The ends lost 2 bases at V and 5 bases at J; junction bases unmatched: 5. CDR3 size: 15 residues. Here the CDR3 reads CASSLPGQGGYGYTF. CDR3 bases: TGTGCCAGCAGTTTACCCGGACAGGGGGGATATGGCTACACCTTC.

Note on this clone: A much larger clone lies one base from this, so it may be a read error. This chain connects TRBV7-9 to TRBJ2-7; D is unclear. The germline CDR1 and CDR2 sequences are SEHNR and FQNEAQ (reference sequence). Trimming shortened V by 3 bases and J by 7 bases, and 10 bases separated the two germline ends. The CDR3 is 12 amino acids. CDR3 loop: CASSFRLGEQYF. CDR3 bases: TGTGCCAGCAGCTTTAGACTGGGGGAGCAGTACTTC.